These T cell receptor beta chains were read from a single sample in a study of shared clonotypes between healthy human individuals. The assay was immunoSEQ multiplex PCR, and TCRdb's table has in-frame clones only and misses some. The table shows about 2,500,000 clones, with more than 80% occurring only once. The sequenced sample was naive CD4+ T cells sorted from blood. The receptors originated from a man between 18 and 29 years old in good health. Both conserved end residues are part of each CDR3. The D gene is left open where the match is weak. Where a row states a size, it is once, few, many or the class of an expanded clone; other rows omit it.

>15|TRBV7-8|TRBJ1-4|-|-
CASSPREGSREKLFF
TGTGCCAGCAGCCCTCGTGAGGGAAGTCGTGAAAAACTGTTTTTT
>13|TRBV6-5|TRBJ1-6|-|-
CASSYGRNSPLHF
TGTGCCAGCAGTTACGGCCGAAATTCACCCCTCCACTTT
>13|TRBV5-1|TRBJ2-1|-|TRBD2
CASRLSGSGEQFF
TGCGCCAGCAGGTTGAGCGGGAGTGGCGAGCAGTTCTTC
>15|TRBV6-1|TRBJ1-1|-|-
CASRPGPPKRTEAFF
TGTGCCAGCCGCCCGGGGCCCCCCAAACGGACTGAAGCTTTCTTT
>13|TRBV28|TRBJ2-7|-|-
CASSSEVFYEQYF
TGTGCCAGCAGTTCGGAGGTCTTCTACGAGCAGTACTTC
>14|TRBV6-1|TRBJ1-1|-|-
CASSARLGNTEAFF
TGTGCCAGCAGTGCCAGGCTCGGGAACACTGAAGCTTTCTTT
>13|TRBV30|TRBJ1-6|-|TRBD1
CAWTQGGDSPLHF
TGTGCCTGGACCCAGGGGGGCGATTCACCCCTCCACTTT
>11|TRBV28|TRBJ2-3|few|-
CASSLGDTQYF
TGTGCCAGCAGTTTAGGAGATACGCAGTATTTT
>15|TRBV28|TRBJ2-3|-|TRBD2
CASSKGLAGSDTQYF
TGTGCCAGCAGTAAAGGACTAGCGGGATCAGATACGCAGTATTTT
>14|TRBV27|TRBJ1-5|once|-
CASSSSLGGQPQHF
TGTGCCAGCAGTTCCAGCCTTGGGGGTCAGCCCCAGCATTTT
>15|TRBV4-1|TRBJ1-1|-|-
CASSQTDSQNTEAFF
TGCGCCAGCAGCCAAACCGACAGCCAGAACACTGAAGCTTTCTTT
>15|TRBV2|TRBJ1-2|-|TRBD1
CASSAEGARSYGYTF
TGTGCCAGCAGTGCAGAGGGGGCGAGATCCTATGGCTACACCTTC
>15|TRBV5-4|TRBJ2-2|-|-
CASSERDTRTGELFF
TGTGCCAGCAGCGAACGGGACACTCGGACCGGGGAGCTGTTTTTT
>14|TRBV27|TRBJ1-5|-|TRBD1
CASSIHRGDQPQHF
TGTGCCAGCAGTATCCACAGGGGGGATCAGCCCCAGCATTTT
>16|TRBV27|TRBJ2-7|-|-
CASSSQVGGKDYEQYF
TGTGCCAGCAGTTCACAGGTGGGGGGAAAGGACTACGAGCAGTACTTC
>17|TRBV6-1|TRBJ1-6|-|TRBD1
CASSGPGQSSYNSPLHF
TGTGCCAGCAGTGGCCCGGGACAGAGCTCCTATAATTCACCCCTCCACTTT
>15|TRBV7-9|TRBJ2-7|-|-
CASSLRGGRSYEQYF
TGTGCCAGCAGCTTAAGGGGGGGTAGGTCCTACGAGCAGTACTTC
>13|TRBV12-5|TRBJ1-3|-|-
CASGFNSGNTIYF
TGTGCTAGTGGTTTTAACTCTGGAAACACCATATATTTT
>14|TRBV10-3|TRBJ1-4|-|-
CAISDGGPFEKLFF
TGTGCCATCAGTGACGGGGGGCCTTTTGAAAAACTGTTTTTT
>11|TRBV28|TRBJ2-7|-|-
CASSSTHEQYF
TGTGCCAGCAGTTCGACCCACGAGCAGTACTTC
>15|TRBV6-5|TRBJ2-7|-|TRBD2
CASSHMTSGSYEQYF
TGTGCCAGCAGCCACATGACTAGCGGGAGCTACGAGCAGTACTTC
>19|TRBV5-4|TRBJ2-6|-|TRBD1
CASSPGQGQGASGANVLTF
TGTGCCAGCAGCCCAGGTCAGGGACAGGGAGCTTCTGGGGCCAACGTCCTGACTTTC
>14|TRBV2|TRBJ2-7|-|-
CASSGRQPPYEQYF
TGTGCCAGCAGTGGGCGACAGCCGCCCTACGAGCAGTACTTC
>15|TRBV18|TRBJ1-5|-|TRBD1
CASSQQGSVNQPQHF
TGTGCCAGCTCACAACAGGGGTCAGTCAATCAGCCCCAGCATTTT
>13|TRBV29-1|TRBJ2-2|-|-
CSVEISRTGELFF
TGCAGCGTTGAGATTTCACGCACCGGGGAGCTGTTTTTT
>15|TRBV10-3|TRBJ2-5|once|TRBD1
CAIRGTQGARETQYF
TGTGCCATCAGGGGAACTCAGGGGGCACGCGAGACCCAGTACTTC
>12|TRBV27|TRBJ2-7|-|-
CASSLAGYEQYF
TGTGCCAGCAGCTTAGCAGGGTACGAGCAGTACTTC
>14|TRBV29-1|TRBJ2-5|-|TRBD1
CSVEGQGAGKTQYF
TGCAGCGTTGAGGGACAGGGGGCGGGGAAGACCCAGTACTTC
>14|TRBV7-2|TRBJ2-3|-|TRBD1
CASRVTGQGYTQYF
TGTGCCAGCAGGGTGACGGGACAGGGGTATACGCAGTATTTT
>12|TRBV2|TRBJ2-7|-|-
CASRRYGDEQYF
TGTGCCAGCAGGAGGTATGGGGACGAGCAGTACTTC
>16|TRBV7-7|TRBJ2-2|-|TRBD1
CASSYDRTGRTGELFF
TGTGCTAGCAGCTACGATCGGACAGGGCGCACCGGGGAGCTGTTTTTT
>16|TRBV7-2|TRBJ1-5|-|-
CASSLVGGLSNQPQHF
TGTGCCAGCAGCTTAGTCGGGGGCCTTAGCAATCAGCCCCAGCATTTT
>15|TRBV6-4|TRBJ2-1|-|TRBD1
CATTPGQGLYNEQFF
TGTGCTACCACTCCGGGACAGGGCCTCTACAATGAGCAGTTCTTC
>15|TRBV7-2|TRBJ2-1|-|-
CASSLDGVSYNEQFF
TGTGCCAGCAGCTTAGACGGGGTGTCCTACAATGAGCAGTTCTTC
>17|TRBV5-1|TRBJ2-3|-|TRBD1
CASSLASGQGPTDTQYF
TGCGCCAGCAGCTTGGCCTCCGGACAGGGGCCCACAGATACGCAGTATTTT
>13|TRBV10-1|TRBJ2-7|-|-
CASSESSWDEQYF
TGCGCCAGCAGTGAGTCATCCTGGGACGAGCAGTACTTC
>15|TRBV4-1|TRBJ1-4|-|TRBD1
CASSQTGVYDEKLFF
TGCGCCAGCAGCCAAACAGGGGTTTACGATGAAAAACTGTTTTTT
>13|TRBV5-1|TRBJ1-2|-|TRBD1
CASSVGQSDGYTF
TGCGCCAGCAGCGTGGGACAGTCAGATGGCTACACCTTC
>17|TRBV7-2|TRBJ1-5|-|TRBD1
CASSAGTASYSNQPQHF
TGTGCCAGCAGCGCCGGGACAGCCAGTTATAGCAATCAGCCCCAGCATTTT
>16|TRBV19|TRBJ2-7|-|TRBD2
CASRGLAGGPPYEQYF
TGTGCCAGTAGAGGGCTAGCGGGAGGGCCCCCCTACGAGCAGTACTTC
>15|TRBV19|TRBJ1-6|-|-
CASHRDEAYNSPLHF
TGTGCCAGTCACAGGGACGAGGCTTATAATTCACCCCTCCACTTT
>15|TRBV5-1|TRBJ2-3|once|-
CASSWDRANTDTQYF
TGCGCCAGCAGCTGGGATCGGGCGAACACAGATACGCAGTATTTT
>16|TRBV7-2|TRBJ2-6|-|-
CASGPFLSAGANVLTF
TGTGCCAGCGGCCCCTTCCTCTCGGCTGGGGCCAACGTCCTGACTTTC
>17|TRBV9|TRBJ2-1|-|TRBD2
CASSPKGSPAGLNEQFF
TGTGCCAGCAGCCCCAAGGGGTCGCCAGCGGGACTGAATGAGCAGTTCTTC
>12|TRBV5-4|TRBJ2-5|-|TRBD1
CASSRTGETQYF
TGTGCCAGCAGCCGGACAGGGGAGACCCAGTACTTC
>13|TRBV5-1|TRBJ2-7|-|TRBD1
CASSLDRANEQYF
TGCGCCAGCAGCCTGGACAGGGCCAACGAGCAGTACTTC
>15|TRBV7-9|TRBJ1-4|-|-
CASSPFRDIDEKLFF
TGTGCCAGCAGCCCCTTCCGGGACATCGATGAAAAACTGTTTTTT
>16|TRBV9|TRBJ2-5|-|TRBD2
CASSVAGGGGQETQYF
TGTGCCAGCAGCGTAGCGGGCGGGGGGGGACAAGAGACCCAGTACTTC
>14|TRBV18|TRBJ2-1|-|-
CASSPGVVEDEQFF
TGTGCCAGCTCACCAGGAGTGGTGGAGGACGAGCAGTTCTTC
>15|TRBV10-3|TRBJ2-7|-|TRBD2
CAISAGLAGGDEQYF
TGTGCCATCAGTGCGGGACTAGCGGGGGGCGACGAGCAGTACTTC
>13|TRBV6-1|TRBJ1-2|few|-
CASSRTDSYGYTF
TGTGCCAGCAGTAGGACAGATAGCTATGGCTACACCTTC
>13|TRBV5-1|TRBJ2-3|-|-
CASSLGRMDTQYF
TGCGCCAGCAGCCTGGGGCGGATGGATACGCAGTATTTT